This record covers a single T cell receptor (beta chain). The CDR3 runs 11 residues. Per the germline V gene, CDR1 is MNHNY and CDR2 is SVGAGI (reference sequence). Trimming removed 6 bases at V and 7 bases at J, with 6 bases between. The sample is drawn from a study of blood T cell repertoires in COVID-19. Overall study: Spain, Italy and the United States supplied samples that represented acute and convalescent COVID-19. T cells, B-cell-depleted T cells, or PBMCs provided the cDNA or gDNA that served as material.

The cohort comprised adults aged 18 to 89 years residing in approximately 25 US areas. In the original analysis: Estimation of nucleated cell counts was performed using reference gene primer amplification. Here immunoSEQ multiplex PCR was the method, and the copy in TCRdb shows in-frame clones only, minus some. The DNA was the basis for D and trimming; V, J and clone size are from that table. The sample shows 180,000 or so clones, approximately 90% of them seen only once. The material sequenced was PBMCs or T cells enriched from blood (not recorded which). This TCR came from a woman aged 18-35 years who had recovered from COVID-19. The chain employs TRBV6-6 and TRBJ2-2; D possibly corresponds to TRBD2 (6 bases). The CDR3 DNA is TGTGCCAGCAGGGGAGGCGGGGAGCTGTTTTTT. Its protein product is CASRGGGELFF.